Given below is one T cell receptor (beta chain) in context. Trimming stripped 4 bases from V and 7 bases from J, with 8 bases between. The CDR3 spans 11 residues. MiXCR, run by TCRdb on the reads, gives a single entry per CDR3 protein. The sample has more than 150,000 distinct CDR3 sequences; more than 15% are singletons. This specimen comes from a study of T cell repertoires in cytomegalovirus infection. This sequence was found in a human donor in good health (CMV status not recorded). Some clones in this sample may be carry-over from other donors' samples. V and J are TRBV23-1 and TRBJ2-7; D gene ambiguous. TRBV23-1 is recorded as an ORF, its role being uncertain. Sequenced input: CD8+ T cells from PBMCs. CDR3 amino acids: CASSRRVEQYF. The CDR3 DNA is TGCGCCAGCAGTCGAAGAGTTGAGCAGTACTTC.